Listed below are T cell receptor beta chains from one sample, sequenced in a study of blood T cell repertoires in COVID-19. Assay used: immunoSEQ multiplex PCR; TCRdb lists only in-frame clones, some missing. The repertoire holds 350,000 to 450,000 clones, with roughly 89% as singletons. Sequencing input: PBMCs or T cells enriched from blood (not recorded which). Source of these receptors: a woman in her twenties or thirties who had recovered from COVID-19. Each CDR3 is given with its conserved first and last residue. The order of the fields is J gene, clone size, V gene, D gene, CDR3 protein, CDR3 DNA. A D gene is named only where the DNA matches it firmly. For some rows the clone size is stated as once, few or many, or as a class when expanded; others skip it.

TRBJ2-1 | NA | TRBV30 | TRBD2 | CAWSPGTSEYNEQFF | TGTGCCTGGAGTCCCGGGACTAGCGAGTACAATGAGCAGTTCTTC
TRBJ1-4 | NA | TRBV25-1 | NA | CASSERGRPNEKLFF | TGTGCCAGCAGTGAAAGGGGCCGACCTAATGAAAAACTGTTTTTT
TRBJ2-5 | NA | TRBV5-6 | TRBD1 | CASSLTTGGVETQYF | TGTGCCAGCAGCTTGACTACAGGGGGCGTTGAGACCCAGTACTTC
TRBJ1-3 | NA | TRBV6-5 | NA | CASSYSLASGNTIYF | TGTGCCAGCAGTTACTCATTAGCCTCTGGAAACACCATATATTTT
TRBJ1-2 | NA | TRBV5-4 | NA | CASSFRANYGYTF | TGTGCCAGCAGCTTCAGGGCCAACTATGGCTACACCTTC
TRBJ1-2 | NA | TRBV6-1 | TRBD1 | CASSEAGTGAGYTF | TGTGCCAGCAGTGAAGCAGGGACAGGGGCCGGCTACACCTTC
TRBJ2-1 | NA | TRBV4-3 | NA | CASSQDPGRSSYNEQFF | TGCGCCAGCAGCCAAGATCCCGGGAGAAGCTCCTACAATGAGCAGTTCTTC
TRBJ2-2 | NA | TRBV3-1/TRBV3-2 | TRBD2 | CASSQGPAGGRNTGELFF | TGTGCCAGCAGCCAAGGGCCAGCGGGAGGGCGAAACACCGGGGAGCTGTTTTTT
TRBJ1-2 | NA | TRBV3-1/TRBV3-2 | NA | CASSHADRTANYGYTF | TGTGCCAGCAGCCATGCTGACAGGACCGCCAACTATGGCTACACCTTC
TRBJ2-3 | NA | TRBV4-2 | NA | CASSQDTGESTDTQYF | TGTGCCAGCAGCCAAGATACGGGAGAGTCCACAGATACGCAGTATTTT
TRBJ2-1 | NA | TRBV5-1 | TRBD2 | CASSLGTSGVNEQFF | TGCGCCAGCAGCTTGGGGACTAGCGGGGTTAATGAGCAGTTCTTC
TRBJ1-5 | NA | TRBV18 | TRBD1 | CASSPNQGDQPQHF | TGTGCCAGCTCACCAAACCAGGGGGATCAGCCCCAGCATTTT
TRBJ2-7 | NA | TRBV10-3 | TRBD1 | CAISQDRGYYEQYF | TGTGCCATCAGCCAGGACAGGGGATACTACGAGCAGTACTTC
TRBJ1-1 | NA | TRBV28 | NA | CASSLSTRVNTEAFF | TGTGCCAGCAGTTTATCGACGAGGGTGAACACTGAAGCTTTCTTT
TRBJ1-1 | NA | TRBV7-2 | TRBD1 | CASSRQGNSEAFF | TGTGCCAGCAGCCGACAGGGGAACTCTGAAGCTTTCTTT
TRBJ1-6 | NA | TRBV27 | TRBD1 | CASSQSGGWYSPLHF | TGTGCCAGCAGCCAATCAGGGGGGTGGTATTCACCCCTCCACTTT
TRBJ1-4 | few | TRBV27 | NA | CASSLLSTGNEKLFF | TGTGCCAGCAGTTTATTATCGACTGGGAATGAAAAACTGTTTTTT
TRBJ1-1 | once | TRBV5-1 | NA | CASSLIGQLAEAFF | TGCGCCAGCAGCTTGATAGGACAGCTAGCAGAAGCTTTCTTT
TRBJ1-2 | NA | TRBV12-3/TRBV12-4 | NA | CASSVGTLDGYTF | TGTGCCAGCAGTGTCGGGACACTAGATGGCTACACCTTC
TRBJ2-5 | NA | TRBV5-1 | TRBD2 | CASRLRGGGYTETQYF | TGCGCCAGCAGGCTACGGGGGGGCGGTTATACGGAGACCCAGTACTTC
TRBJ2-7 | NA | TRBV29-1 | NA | CSVGEYEQYF | TGCAGCGTTGGGGAGTACGAGCAGTACTTC
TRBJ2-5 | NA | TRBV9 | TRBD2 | CASSVGERGTFSAETQYF | TGTGCCAGCAGCGTAGGGGAGCGGGGGACCTTTTCGGCGGAGACCCAGTACTTC
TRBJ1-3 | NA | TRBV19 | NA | CASSEVVSGNTIYF | TGTGCCAGTAGTGAGGTGGTCTCTGGAAACACCATATATTTT
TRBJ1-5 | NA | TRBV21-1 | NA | CASSKAPGQGPEGNQPQHF | TGTGCCAGCAGCAAAGCTCCGGGACAGGGACCGGAGGGCAATCAGCCCCAGCATTTT